This TCR beta chain was sequenced during a study of beta chain features in type 1 diabetes. Study-wide results and caveats: Patients' naive, central memory and Treg TCRB repertoires seemed closer to one another than those of healthy donors. There was a moderate but significant shortening of TCRB CDR3s in all four CD4+ subsets of Type 1 diabetes patients.

Trimming cost V 5 bases and J 0 bases, with 9 bases left between them. This CDR3 region has 14 residues. Germline-derived CDR1 and CDR2 are LNHDA and SQIVND (reference sequence). Investigators reverse transcribed all isolated RNA, so they sequenced expressed TCRB transcripts. Data came from immunoSEQ multiplex PCR; TCRdb stores just in-frame clones and leaves some out. The sample lists approximately 140,000 clones; 6.9% were seen once. For this clone: The antigen remains undetermined.

The chain is built from TRBV19 and TRBJ2-3; D gene uncertain. This receptor was obtained from a woman in her twenties or thirties in good health. The sample comprised central memory CD4+ T cells from blood. The CDR3 sequence: CASSERISTDTQYF. In DNA, the CDR3 is TGTGCCAGTAGTGAGAGGATAAGCACAGATACGCAGTATTTT.